The source of this T cell receptor beta chain is a study of T cell responses to AZD1222 COVID-19 vaccine. As to this clone: Its specificity is not known.

Study-level results: After the peak T cell response, and only then, were repertoires sampled. Nearly half of spike-specific TCRs reportedly target variant regions that are unmutated in the B.1.351 and B.1.1.7 variants.

The method was immunoSEQ multiplex PCR; TCRdb's version includes in-frame clones alone and lacks a portion of them. The data show 150,000 to 180,000 clones, under 95% seen once. Germline CDR1 and CDR2: SGHRS and YFSETQ. The germline V and J ends were trimmed by 0 bases and 2 bases, with 11 bases remaining between them. CDR3 length: 15 amino acids. J is TRBJ1-2 and V is TRBV5-1, with a possible D match to TRBD1 (6 bases). The receptor was derived from an adult in good health. The sequences come from peripheral blood, collected on day 0 of AZD1222 vaccination. CDR3 DNA sequence: TGCGCCAGCAGCTTGGGAGGACAGACGAACTATGGCTACACCTTC. Translating it yields CASSLGGQTNYGYTF.